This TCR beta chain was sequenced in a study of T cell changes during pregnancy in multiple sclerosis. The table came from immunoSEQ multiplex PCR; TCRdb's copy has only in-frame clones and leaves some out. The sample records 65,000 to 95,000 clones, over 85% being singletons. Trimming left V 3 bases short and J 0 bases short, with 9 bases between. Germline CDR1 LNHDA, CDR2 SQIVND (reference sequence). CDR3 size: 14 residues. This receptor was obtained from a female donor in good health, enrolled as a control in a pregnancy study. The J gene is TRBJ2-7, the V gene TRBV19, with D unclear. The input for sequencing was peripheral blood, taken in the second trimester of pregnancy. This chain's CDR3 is CASSINGFSYEQYF. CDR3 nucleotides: TGTGCCAGTAGTATTAACGGTTTCTCCTACGAGCAGTACTTC.